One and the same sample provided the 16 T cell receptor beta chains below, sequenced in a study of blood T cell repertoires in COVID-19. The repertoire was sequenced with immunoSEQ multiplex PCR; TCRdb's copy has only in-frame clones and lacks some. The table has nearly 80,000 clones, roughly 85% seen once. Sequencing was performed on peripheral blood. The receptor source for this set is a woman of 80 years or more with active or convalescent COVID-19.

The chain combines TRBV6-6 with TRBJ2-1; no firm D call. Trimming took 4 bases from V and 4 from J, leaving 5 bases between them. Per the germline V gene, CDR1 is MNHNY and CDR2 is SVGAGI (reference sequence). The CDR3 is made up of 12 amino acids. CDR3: CASSSGYNEQFF. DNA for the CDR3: TGTGCCAGCAGTTCAGGATACAATGAGCAGTTCTTC.

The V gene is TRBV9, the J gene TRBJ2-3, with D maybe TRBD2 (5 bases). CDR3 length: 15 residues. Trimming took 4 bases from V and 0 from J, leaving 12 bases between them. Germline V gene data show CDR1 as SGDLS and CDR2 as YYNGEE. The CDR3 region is CASSSPGVSTDTQYF. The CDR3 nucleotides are TGTGCCAGCAGCTCCCCCGGGGTTAGCACAGATACGCAGTATTTT.

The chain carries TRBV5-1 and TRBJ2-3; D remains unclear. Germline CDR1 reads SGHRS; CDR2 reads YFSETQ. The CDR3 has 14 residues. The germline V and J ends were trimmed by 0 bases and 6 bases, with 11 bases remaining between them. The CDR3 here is CASSLELLVDTQYF. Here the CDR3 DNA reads TGCGCCAGCAGCTTGGAGCTTCTGGTGGATACGCAGTATTTT.

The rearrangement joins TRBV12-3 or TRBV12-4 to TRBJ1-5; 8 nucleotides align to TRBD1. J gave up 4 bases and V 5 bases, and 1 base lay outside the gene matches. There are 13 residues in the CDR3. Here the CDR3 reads CASSRQGNQPQHF. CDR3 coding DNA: TGTGCCAGCAGTCGACAGGGGAATCAGCCCCAGCATTTT.

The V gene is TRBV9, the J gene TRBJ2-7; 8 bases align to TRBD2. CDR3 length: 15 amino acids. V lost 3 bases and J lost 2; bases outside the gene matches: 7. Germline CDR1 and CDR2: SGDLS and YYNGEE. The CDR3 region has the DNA TGTGCCAGCAGCGCCCAAATAGCGGGACCCTACGAGCAGTACTTC. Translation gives CASSAQIAGPYEQYF.

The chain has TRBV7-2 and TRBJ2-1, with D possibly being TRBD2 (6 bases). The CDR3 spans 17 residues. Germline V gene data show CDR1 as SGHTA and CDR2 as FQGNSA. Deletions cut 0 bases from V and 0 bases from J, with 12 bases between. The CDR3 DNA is TGTGCCAGCAGCTTAGCGGGGGGATCTCCCTCCTACAATGAGCAGTTCTTC. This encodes CASSLAGGSPSYNEQFF.

The CDR3 region is CASSPRRAYSSYNEQFF. The CDR3 DNA sequence: TGTGCCAGCAGTCCTAGGCGGGCATACAGCTCCTACAATGAGCAGTTCTTC. The chain combines TRBV27 with TRBJ2-1, with D possibly matching TRBD2 (5 bases). V gave up 5 bases and J gave up 0 bases, with 17 bases separating them. There are 17 residues in the CDR3. The germline V gene encodes CDR1 MNHEY and CDR2 SMNVEV (reference sequence).

The CDR3 sequence: CASSSGGLRETQYF. DNA for the CDR3: TGTGCCAGCAGCTCGGGGGGGCTTCGAGAGACCCAGTACTTC. The rearrangement uses TRBV5-4 and TRBJ2-5; TRBD2 matches 8 bases. Germline lookup yields CDR1 SGHNT and CDR2 YYREEE (reference sequence). The CDR3 extends over 14 amino acids. J was trimmed by 4 bases and V by 3 bases; bases with no gene match: 5.

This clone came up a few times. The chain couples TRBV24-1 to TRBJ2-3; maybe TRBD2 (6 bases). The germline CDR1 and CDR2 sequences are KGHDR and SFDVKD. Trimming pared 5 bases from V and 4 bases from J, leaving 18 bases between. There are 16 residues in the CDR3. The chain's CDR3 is CATSGYAGSLPDTQYF. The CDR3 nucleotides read TGTGCCACCAGTGGCTACGCCGGGAGCCTCCCAGATACGCAGTATTTT.

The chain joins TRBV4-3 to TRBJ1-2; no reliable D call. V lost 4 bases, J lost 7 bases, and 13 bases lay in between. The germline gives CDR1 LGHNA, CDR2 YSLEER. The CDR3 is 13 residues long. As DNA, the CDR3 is TGCGCCAGCAGCCCTAACTATGACGGTGGCTACACCTTC. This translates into CASSPNYDGGYTF.

In nucleotides, the CDR3 is TGTGCCAGCAGCTCTACGGACGGAGGGGTGCAGTATTTT. Its translation is CASSSTDGGVQYF. V is TRBV11-3 and J is TRBJ2-3; the D gene is possibly TRBD2 (6 bases). Deletions cut 4 bases from V and 11 bases from J, with 16 bases between. The CDR3 runs 13 residues. From germline, CDR1 is SGHNT and CDR2 YENEEA.

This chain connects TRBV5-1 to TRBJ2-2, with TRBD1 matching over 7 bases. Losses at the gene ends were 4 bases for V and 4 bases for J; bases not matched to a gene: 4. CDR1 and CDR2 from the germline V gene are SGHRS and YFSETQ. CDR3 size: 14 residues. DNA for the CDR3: TGCGCCAGCAGCAAGGGACAGCCCACCGGGGAGCTGTTTTTT. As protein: CASSKGQPTGELFF.

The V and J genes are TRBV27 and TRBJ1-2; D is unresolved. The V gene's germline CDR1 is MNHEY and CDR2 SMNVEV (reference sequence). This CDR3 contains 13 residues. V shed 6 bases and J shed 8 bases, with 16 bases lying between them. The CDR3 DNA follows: TGTGCCAGCAGCTTAAACGGGGTTGGGGGCTACACCTTC. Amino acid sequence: CASSLNGVGGYTF.

This CDR3 is CASSLLAWTSTYEQYF. The CDR3 DNA follows: TGTGCCAGCAGCTTATTAGCGTGGACTAGCACCTACGAGCAGTACTTC. J is TRBJ2-7 and V is TRBV7-6; 8 bases agree with TRBD2. The V gene end was trimmed by 2 bases and the J gene end by 2 bases; junction bases not matched to a gene: 8. Germline V gene data show CDR1 as SGHVS and CDR2 as FNYEAQ. This CDR3 has 16 residues.

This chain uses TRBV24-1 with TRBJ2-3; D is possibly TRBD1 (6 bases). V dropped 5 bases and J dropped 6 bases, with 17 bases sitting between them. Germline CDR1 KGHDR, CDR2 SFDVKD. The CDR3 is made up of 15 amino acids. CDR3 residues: CATSASGLGHDTQYF. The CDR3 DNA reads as TGTGCCACCAGTGCCTCAGGCCTGGGACACGATACGCAGTATTTT.

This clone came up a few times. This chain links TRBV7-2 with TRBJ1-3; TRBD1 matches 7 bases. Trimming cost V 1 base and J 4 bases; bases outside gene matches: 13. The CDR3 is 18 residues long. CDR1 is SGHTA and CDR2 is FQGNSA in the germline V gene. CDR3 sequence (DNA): TGTGCCAGCAGCTTAGGGTCCCGACAGGGTCGGAGCGGAAACACCATATATTTT. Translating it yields CASSLGSRQGRSGNTIYF.